The 20 T cell receptor beta chains below were found in one sample sequenced in a study of blood T cells in healthy people across ages. Primers used in a second PCR of about 7 to 12 cycles were a sample-barcoded 5' primer and a J-beta primer mix. TCRdb reanalysed the 5' RACE reads using MiXCR and keeps one entry per CDR3 protein. The sample has over 1,500,000 distinct CDR3 sequences, about two fifths seen once; the top ten hold under 30%. Source material: blood. These receptors all stem from a human donor in good health.

This clonotype was found once. The chain couples TRBV6-1 to TRBJ2-1; no reliable D call. Germline CDR1 reads MNHNS; CDR2 reads SASEGT. V dropped 11 bases and J dropped 9 bases, with 5 bases sitting between them. The CDR3 is made up of 8 amino acids. The DNA of the CDR3 is TGTGCCGCCTCTGAGCAGTTCTTC. Translating it yields CAASEQFF.

This chain links TRBV7-2 with TRBJ2-7; no definite D call. The CDR3 runs 16 residues. V was shortened by 2 bases and J by 3 bases, with 17 bases between the two germline ends. CDR1 and CDR2 (germline): SGHTA, FQGNSA. In nucleotides, the CDR3 is TGTGCCAGCAGCTTAAATCCCCCGGGTATTCTCTACGAGCAGTACTTC. Translating it yields CASSLNPPGILYEQYF.

This chain links TRBV7-6 with TRBJ1-3; 9 nucleotides line up with TRBD1. Trimming cost V 2 bases and J 0 bases; bases outside gene matches: 8. The CDR3 is made up of 18 amino acids. Germline V gene lookup returns CDR1 SGHVS and CDR2 FNYEAQ. CDR3 sequence: CASSLSGTGSDSGNTIYF. CDR3 sequence (DNA): TGTGCCAGCAGCTTATCGGGGACAGGGAGTGACTCTGGAAACACCATATATTTT.

This clonotype has a handful of counts. V is TRBV20-1 and J is TRBJ2-1, with 11 bases matching TRBD2. V dropped 6 bases and J dropped 10; count of bases not matched to a gene: 14. The germline gives CDR1 DFQATT, CDR2 SNEGSKA (reference sequence). This CDR3 contains 15 residues. The CDR3 sequence is CSARHIAGGTWEQFF. The CDR3 DNA reads TGCAGTGCCAGACACATAGCGGGGGGGACATGGGAGCAGTTCTTC.

This clonotype was counted only a few times. This rearrangement joins TRBV24-1 to TRBJ2-5; D is ambiguous. V lost 4 bases and J lost 5, with 10 bases in between. The CDR3 totals 13 residues. Germline CDR1 KGHDR, CDR2 SFDVKD. DNA for the CDR3: TGTGCCACCAGTGACACACTGGAGGAGACCCAGTACTTC. Translation: CATSDTLEETQYF.

This clonotype occurred once. The rearrangement joins TRBV29-1 to TRBJ2-3; 7 bases align to TRBD2. The V segment lost 4 bases and the J segment 0 bases; nucleotides outside the gene matches: 4. The CDR3 length is 14 residues. CDR1 and CDR2 from the germline V gene are SQVTM and ANQGSEA. For the CDR3, the DNA is TGCAGCGTTGCTCGGGGGGATAGCACAGATACGCAGTATTTT. Amino acid sequence: CSVARGDSTDTQYF.

In its sample, this clonotype was seen a few times. This chain links TRBV20-1 with TRBJ1-2; 8 bases agree with TRBD1. The V and J ends lost 2 bases and 4 bases, in that order; junction bases with no gene match: 3. This CDR3 comprises 13 residues. Germline CDR1 is DFQATT and CDR2 is SNEGSKA (reference sequence). The CDR3 DNA sequence: TGCAGTGCTAGACGGGACAGGATCTATGGCTACACCTTC. Translated, it gives CSARRDRIYGYTF.

This clonotype showed up just once. The V call is TRBV6-7, the J call TRBJ1-5; 9 nucleotides line up with TRBD1. TRBV6-7 counts as an open reading frame of uncertain function. The CDR3 contains 14 residues. J was trimmed by 4 bases and V by 7 bases; bases with no gene match: 5. CDR3 DNA sequence: TGTGCCAGCACCTACAGGGGGCCAAATCAGCCCCAGCATTTT. Residues: CASTYRGPNQPQHF.

This clonotype was seen only a few times. The V and J genes are TRBV20-1 and TRBJ2-1; TRBD1 might be the D (5 bases). CDR3 length: 12 amino acids. Trimming shortened V by 7 bases and J by 7 bases, and 14 bases separated the two germline ends. In germline, CDR1 is DFQATT, CDR2 SNEGSKA (reference sequence). The CDR3 region is CSVGDFLNEQFF. The CDR3 DNA follows: TGCAGTGTAGGGGATTTCTTAAATGAGCAGTTCTTC.

The DNA for the CDR3 is TGCAGTGCCAGGGGGGGAGAGGATGGCTACACCTTC. This codes for CSARGGEDGYTF. The chain is built from TRBV20-1 and TRBJ1-2; 7 positions agree with TRBD1. The CDR3 loop spans 12 amino acids. The germline gives CDR1 DFQATT, CDR2 SNEGSKA (reference sequence). V gave up 6 bases and J gave up 6 bases; unmatched junction bases: 7.

V gene TRBV15 combines with J gene TRBJ2-1, with D perhaps being TRBD1 or TRBD2 (5 bases each). The CDR3 length is 13 residues. With 3 bases removed from V and 9 bases from J, the gap between germline ends came to 12 bases. Germline V gene sequence: CDR1 LNHNV, CDR2 YYDKDF (reference sequence). CDR3 coding DNA: TGTGCCACCAGCAGGCCGGTGAGGGGTGAGCAGTTCTTC. The encoded protein is CATSRPVRGEQFF.

The chain is built from TRBV20-1 and TRBJ2-7, with D perhaps TRBD1 (5 bases). There are 13 residues in the CDR3. Germline CDR1 DFQATT, CDR2 SNEGSKA (reference sequence). V was cut by 5 bases and J by 2 bases, with 13 bases left in between. The CDR3 DNA sequence: TGCAGTGCTCCCGAACGGACACCCTACGAGCAGTACTTC. This codes for CSAPERTPYEQYF.

V and J are TRBV9 and TRBJ1-2; tentative D call: TRBD1 (5 bases). The CDR3 loop spans 14 amino acids. Trimming pared 0 bases from V and 8 bases from J, leaving 14 bases between. From germline, CDR1 is SGDLS and CDR2 YYNGEE. The CDR3 region has the DNA TGTGCCAGCAGCGTAGTTTCCGGGGCTGGGGGCTACACCTTC. Protein: CASSVVSGAGGYTF. Full variable domain (outside the CDR3, taken from reference TRBV9 and TRBJ1-2): DSGVTQTPKHLITATGQRVTLRCSPRSGDLSVYWYQQSLDQGLQFLIQYYNGEERAKGNILERFSAQQFPDLHSELNLSSLELGDSALYFCASSVVSGAGGYTFGSGTRLTVV.

This clonotype is a singleton in its sample. The chain has TRBV4-3 and TRBJ1-2; 10 bases are shared with TRBD1. Germline CDR1 and CDR2: LGHNA and YSLEER. The CDR3 is 15 amino acids. J was trimmed by 6 bases and V by 3 bases; bases with no gene match: 7. CDR3 nucleotides: TGCGCCAGCAGCCAGGCCTGGACAGGGGGGGATGGCTACACCTTC. It codes for CASSQAWTGGDGYTF.

A note on this clonotype: At one boundary the junction diverges from the germline segment, which might be a read error. This chain uses TRBV7-8 with TRBJ2-2, with D perhaps TRBD1 or TRBD2 (5 bases each). This CDR3 comprises 14 residues. Germline V gene data show CDR1 as SGHVS and CDR2 as FQNEAQ. CDR3 protein: CASSSSRVTGERFF. CDR3 in DNA: TGTGCCAGCAGCTCAAGCAGGGTGACCGGGGAGCGGTTTTTT.

This clonotype occurred a few times. This chain uses TRBV12-3 or TRBV12-4 with TRBJ2-1; 12 positions match TRBD2. The J segment lost 0 bases and the V segment lost 6 bases, leaving 6 bases of the junction unmatched. This CDR3 is built from 17 residues. CDR3 DNA sequence: TGTGCCAGCAGCCGTGGACTAGCGGGGAGCTCCTACAATGAGCAGTTCTTC. Translating it yields CASSRGLAGSSYNEQFF.

This clonotype has more than one count but fewer than ten. The rearrangement uses TRBV4-3 and TRBJ2-3, with 11 bases lining up with TRBD2. CDR1 and CDR2 (germline): LGHNA, YSLEER. Losses at the gene ends were 3 bases for V and 5 bases for J; bases not matched to a gene: 10. The CDR3 loop spans 17 amino acids. CDR3 nucleotide sequence: TGCGCCAGCAGCCAGCTACTTTATAGCGGGGGGGGAGATACGCAGTATTTT. Translating it yields CASSQLLYSGGGDTQYF.

The gene calls are TRBV6-2 or TRBV6-3 and TRBJ2-2, with 9 bases identical to TRBD1. V was clipped by 2 bases and J by 1 base; unmatched bases: 14. The CDR3 covers 20 residues. Germline V gene lookup returns CDR1 MNHEY and CDR2 SVGEGT. In DNA form, the CDR3 reads TGTGCCAGCAGTTACGCACGAACAAAGACAGGGGGTCTGAACACCGGGGAGCTGTTTTTT. Residues: CASSYARTKTGGLNTGELFF.

As concerns this clonotype: It may be a read error: a sequence one base away is much more abundant. The chain joins TRBV7-2 to TRBJ2-4; 7 bases map to TRBD1. The CDR3 contains 16 residues. Looked up from germline, CDR1 is SGHTA and CDR2 is FQGNSA. DNA of the CDR3: TGTGCCAACAGCTTGAGGACAGGACTAGCCAAAAACATTCAGTACTTC. Protein: CANSLRTGLAKNIQYF.

The V gene is TRBV7-8, the J gene TRBJ1-2; D gene unclear. V was shortened by 8 bases and J by 1 base, with 17 bases between the two germline ends. This CDR3 has 15 residues. Germline V gives CDR1 SGHVS, CDR2 FQNEAQ. The CDR3 nucleotides are TGTGCCAGCCTGCCCACGCTCCAAATTAACTATGGCTACACCTTC. Protein sequence: CASLPTLQINYGYTF.